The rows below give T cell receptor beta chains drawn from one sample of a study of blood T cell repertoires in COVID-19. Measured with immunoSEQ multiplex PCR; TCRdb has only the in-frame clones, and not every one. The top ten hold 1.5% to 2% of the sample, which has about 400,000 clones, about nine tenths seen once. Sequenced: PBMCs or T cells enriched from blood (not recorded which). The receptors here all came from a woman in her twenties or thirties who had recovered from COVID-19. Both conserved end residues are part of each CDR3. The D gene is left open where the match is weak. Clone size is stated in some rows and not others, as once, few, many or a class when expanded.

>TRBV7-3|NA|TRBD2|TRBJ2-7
CASSLLAGGPREQYF
TGTGCCAGCAGCTTATTAGCGGGAGGGCCCCGCGAGCAGTACTTC
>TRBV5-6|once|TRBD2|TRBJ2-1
CASRSKSGEHEQFF
TGTGCCAGCAGGTCAAAAAGCGGGGAACATGAGCAGTTCTTC
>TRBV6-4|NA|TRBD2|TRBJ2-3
CASSEGAGADTQYF
TGTGCCAGCAGTGAAGGAGCGGGAGCGGATACGCAGTATTTT
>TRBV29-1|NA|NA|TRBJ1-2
CSVNRPDKRKPYGYTF
TGCAGCGTTAACCGACCGGACAAGCGAAAACCCTATGGCTACACCTTC
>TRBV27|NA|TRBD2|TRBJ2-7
CASSLFPRPRGNPYEQYF
TGTGCCAGCAGTTTATTTCCCCGTCCGCGGGGGAACCCCTACGAGCAGTACTTC
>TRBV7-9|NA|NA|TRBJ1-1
CASSSTQGKNTEAFF
TGTGCCAGCAGCTCCACACAGGGAAAGAACACTGAAGCTTTCTTT
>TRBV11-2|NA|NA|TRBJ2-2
CASSLRVGTGELFF
TGTGCCAGCAGCTTGAGGGTCGGTACCGGGGAGCTGTTTTTT
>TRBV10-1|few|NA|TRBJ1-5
CASSENQGFSNQPQHF
TGCGCCAGCAGTGAGAATCAGGGATTTAGCAATCAGCCCCAGCATTTT
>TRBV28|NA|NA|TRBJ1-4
CASHETGTHNEKLFF
TGTGCCAGTCATGAAACAGGGACCCACAATGAAAAACTGTTTTTT
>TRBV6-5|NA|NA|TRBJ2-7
CASRRLSADSYEQYF
TGTGCCAGCAGGCGACTTTCGGCAGACTCCTACGAGCAGTACTTC
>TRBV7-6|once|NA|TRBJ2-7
CASSLGPGAYEQYF
TGTGCCAGCAGCTTAGGACCAGGGGCCTACGAGCAGTACTTC
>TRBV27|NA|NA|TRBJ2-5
CASSYDPAGRQTQYF
TGTGCCAGCAGTTATGACCCAGCGGGTCGGCAGACCCAGTACTTC
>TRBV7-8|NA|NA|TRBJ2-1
CASSSRLGEQFF
TGTGCCAGCAGCTCTCGACTAGGAGAGCAGTTCTTC